The source of this TCR beta chain is a study of beta chain features in type 1 diabetes. This clone turned up a few times. The entirety of the isolated RNA underwent reverse transcription, so expressed TCRB transcripts were sequenced. TCRdb's copy holds only in-frame clones and misses some; the assay was immunoSEQ multiplex PCR. Here the sample spans 450,000 to 600,000 clones, around 28% being singletons. The CDR3 is 12 amino acids. Trimming pared 2 bases from V and 5 bases from J, leaving 6 bases between. Per germline, CDR1 KGHSH and CDR2 LQKENI. Sequenced material: naive CD4+ T cells from blood. The V call is TRBV18, the J call TRBJ2-5; D unresolved. The receptor's source is a man younger than 30 in good health. CDR3 sequence: CASSPSSETQYF. The CDR3 bases are TGTGCCAGCTCACCAAGCTCGGAGACCCAGTACTTC.